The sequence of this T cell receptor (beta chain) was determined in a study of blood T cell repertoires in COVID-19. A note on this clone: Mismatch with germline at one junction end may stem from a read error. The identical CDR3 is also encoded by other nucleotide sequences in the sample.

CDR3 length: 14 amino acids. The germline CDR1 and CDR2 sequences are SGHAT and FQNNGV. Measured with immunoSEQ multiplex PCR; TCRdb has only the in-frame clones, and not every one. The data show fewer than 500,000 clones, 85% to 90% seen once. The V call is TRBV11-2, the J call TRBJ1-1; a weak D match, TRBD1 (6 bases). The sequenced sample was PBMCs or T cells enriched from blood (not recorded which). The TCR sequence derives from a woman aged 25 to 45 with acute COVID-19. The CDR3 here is CASSQRTVNTEAFF. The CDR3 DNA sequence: TGTGCTAGCAGCCAAAGGACAGTGAACACTGAAGCTTTCTTT.